This entry concerns a single T cell receptor (beta chain). The participants were between roughly 18 and 100 years old and came from some 25 US areas. This sample was taken from a study of blood T cell repertoires in COVID-19. The CDR3 spans 17 residues. Germline V CDR1 and CDR2: SGHAT, FQNNGV. V was trimmed by 0 bases and J by 2 bases, leaving 15 bases between them. The repertoire was sequenced with immunoSEQ multiplex PCR; TCRdb's copy has only in-frame clones and lacks some. The table shows 200,000 to 300,000 clones, with roughly 82% occurring only once. The sample was PBMCs or T cells enriched from blood (not recorded which). The V and J genes are TRBV11-2 and TRBJ2-3; a weak D match, TRBD2 (5 bases). This TCR came from a woman between 50 and 59 years old who had recovered from COVID-19. This CDR3 reads CASSLDRPSFYTDTQYF. The CDR3 DNA reads as TGTGCCAGCAGCTTAGATCGCCCTAGCTTTTACACAGATACGCAGTATTTT.